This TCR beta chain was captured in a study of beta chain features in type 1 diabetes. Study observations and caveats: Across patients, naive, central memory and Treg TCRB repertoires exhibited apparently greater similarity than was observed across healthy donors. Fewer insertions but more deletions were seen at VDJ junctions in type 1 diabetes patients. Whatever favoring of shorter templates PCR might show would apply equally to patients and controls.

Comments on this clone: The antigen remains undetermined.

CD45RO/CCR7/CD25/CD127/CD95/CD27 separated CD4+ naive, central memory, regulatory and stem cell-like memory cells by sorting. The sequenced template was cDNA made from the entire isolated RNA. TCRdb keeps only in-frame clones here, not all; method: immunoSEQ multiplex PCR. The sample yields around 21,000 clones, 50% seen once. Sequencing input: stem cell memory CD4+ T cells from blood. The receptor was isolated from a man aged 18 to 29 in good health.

In nucleotides, the CDR3 is TGCGCCAGCAGCTTGGGGCTGGGCACAGATACGCAGTATTTT. This sequence encodes CASSLGLGTDTQYF. The chain has TRBV5-1 and TRBJ2-3; D gene unclear. The CDR3 spans 14 residues. V lost 0 bases and J lost 1, with 6 bases in between. Germline V lookup: CDR1 SGHRS, CDR2 YFSETQ.